The 24 T cell receptor beta chains presented below share a single source sample, sequenced in a study of T cells in Graves' hyperthyroidism and ophthalmopathy. TCR beta CDR3 regions were amplified from RNA. Initially, a first-round RT-PCR of the TCR CDR3 employed the HTBI primer set. TCRdb re-analysed the multiplex PCR reads in MiXCR, keeping a single row per CDR3 protein. The sample carries around 350,000 distinct CDR3 sequences, roughly 25% recorded once. Sequencing was performed on blood. The receptors come from a man aged 45-65 years with Graves' hyperthyroidism.

This clonotype was observed a few times. The chain employs TRBV5-5 and TRBJ1-2; D unresolved. With 4 bases removed from V and 5 bases from J, the gap between germline ends came to 12 bases. CDR3 size: 13 residues. From germline, CDR1 is SGHKS and CDR2 YYEKEE (reference sequence). The CDR3 region is CASSTGMGYGYTF. CDR3 DNA: TGTGCCAGCAGCACGGGTATGGGGTATGGCTACACCTTC.

Ten or more counts support this clonotype. The chain joins TRBV2 to TRBJ2-5, with TRBD2 matching over 10 bases. The CDR3 has 17 amino acids. Germline V lookup: CDR1 SNHLY, CDR2 FYNNEI. V gave up 0 bases and J gave up 5 bases; unmatched junction bases: 9. This CDR3 is CASSEAVRLAGLETQYF. The CDR3 bases are TGTGCCAGCAGTGAAGCTGTACGACTAGCGGGTTTGGAGACCCAGTACTTC.

This clonotype was detected only a few times. V is TRBV30 and J is TRBJ2-2; unclear D gene. The CDR3 totals 13 residues. The germline V gene has CDR1 GTSNPN and CDR2 SVGIG (reference sequence). The V end was cut by 3 bases, the J end by 4 bases, with 9 bases between. CDR3 nucleotides: TGTGCCTGGAGCCCCGGTGGCACCGGGGAGCTGTTTTTT. This translates into CAWSPGGTGELFF.

This clonotype was seen a handful of times. The rearrangement joins TRBV12-3 or TRBV12-4 to TRBJ2-1; 14 bases match TRBD2. J lost 3 bases, V lost 6 bases, and 13 bases had no gene match. The CDR3 extends over 19 amino acids. CDR3 residues: CASSHSGTSGSGSYNEQFF. CDR3 sequence (DNA): TGTGCCAGCAGCCACTCCGGGACTAGCGGGAGTGGTAGCTACAATGAGCAGTTCTTC.

This chain connects TRBV3-1 to TRBJ2-5; 8 nucleotides align to TRBD2. The germline V gene has CDR1 LGHDT and CDR2 YNNKEL (reference sequence). V gave up 5 bases and J gave up 3 bases; unmatched junction bases: 8. CDR3 length equals 15 residues. This chain's CDR3 is CASSVGGGTKETQYF. In DNA, the CDR3 is TGTGCCAGCAGCGTAGGCGGGGGGACAAAAGAGACCCAGTACTTC.

This clonotype was recorded many times. The chain joins TRBV25-1 to TRBJ2-7; TRBD1 agrees at 7 bases. The CDR3 has 13 residues. Unmatched junction bases numbered 3, after V lost 6 bases and J lost 1 base. Germline V gene sequence: CDR1 MGHDK, CDR2 SYGVNS. CDR3 sequence reads: CASSQTGSYEQYF. The CDR3, as DNA: TGTGCCAGCAGCCAGACAGGGTCCTACGAGCAGTACTTC.

This clonotype was counted a few times. This chain links TRBV29-1 with TRBJ1-1; D gene uncertain. The CDR3 extends over 11 amino acids. CDR1 SQVTM and CDR2 ANQGSEA come from the germline V gene. The ends were cut back, 0 bases at V and 5 bases at J, with 4 bases in the middle. CDR3 nucleotides: TGCAGCGTTGAAGAGGCGACTGAAGCTTTCTTT. Amino acid sequence: CSVEEATEAFF.

The chain couples TRBV2 to TRBJ1-5, with D unresolved. The germline V gene encodes CDR1 SNHLY and CDR2 FYNNEI. The CDR3 sequence is 13 residues long. V was pared by 3 bases and J by 7 bases, with 10 bases between. For the CDR3, the DNA is TGTGCCAGCAGTGACACCTTAGAACAGCCCCAGCATTTT. This translates into CASSDTLEQPQHF.

The table lists this clonotype with many counts. This chain links TRBV11-3 with TRBJ2-5; D gene ambiguous. Germline CDR1 SGHNT, CDR2 YENEEA. This CDR3 comprises 11 residues. V lost 2 bases to trimming and J lost 5 bases, with 3 bases between them. CDR3 coding DNA: TGTGCCAGCAGCTTATTTGAGACCCAGTACTTC. Its translation is CASSLFETQYF.

The V and J genes are TRBV5-1 and TRBJ2-7; weak D call: TRBD1 (6 bases). The CDR3 runs 14 residues. V dropped 2 bases and J dropped 0 bases, with 9 bases sitting between them. The germline gives CDR1 SGHRS, CDR2 YFSETQ. The CDR3 coding sequence is TGCGCCAGCAGCTTACTGACAGGCTCCTACGAGCAGTACTTC. Amino acids: CASSLLTGSYEQYF.

The CDR3 here is CASSVAVTSGRTLNEQFF. CDR3 in DNA: TGTGCCAGCAGCGTAGCTGTCACTAGCGGGCGGACGCTCAATGAGCAGTTCTTC. The V and J genes are TRBV9 and TRBJ2-1; 9 bases map to TRBD2. The germline CDR1 and CDR2 sequences are SGDLS and YYNGEE. V lost 0 bases and J lost 6; bases outside the gene matches: 13. The CDR3 has 18 residues. The variable domain in full, completed from reference TRBV9 and TRBJ2-1, reads DSGVTQTPKHLITATGQRVTLRCSPRSGDLSVYWYQQSLDQGLQFLIQYYNGEERAKGNILERFSAQQFPDLHSELNLSSLELGDSALYFCASSVAVTSGRTLNEQFFGPGTRLTVL.

This sequence joins TRBV2 and TRBJ2-5; D possibly uses TRBD1 or TRBD2 (5 bases each). Per the germline V gene, CDR1 is SNHLY and CDR2 is FYNNEI. The CDR3 extends over 12 amino acids. Trimming took 6 bases from V and 12 from J, leaving 17 bases between them. CDR3 DNA sequence: TGTGCCAGCAGAGGACACCGCTTGGGGGAGTACTTC. Translation gives CASRGHRLGEYF.

The genes are TRBV6-2 or TRBV6-3 and TRBJ2-1; D is unclear. Germline lookup yields CDR1 MNHEY and CDR2 SVGEGT. The CDR3 totals 15 residues. V lost 1 base, J lost 7 bases, and 14 bases lay in between. CDR3 in amino acids: CASSYFAEGPNEQFF. CDR3 coding DNA: TGTGCCAGCAGTTACTTTGCGGAAGGGCCTAATGAGCAGTTCTTC.

The chain has TRBV12-3 or TRBV12-4 and TRBJ2-3, with 9 bases lining up with TRBD2. V shed 6 bases and J 2 bases; nucleotides not matched to a gene: 18. This CDR3 region has 19 residues. CDR3 bases: TGTGCCAGCAGCTCTCTTGGCGGGAGGGACCGCCACTTCACAGATACGCAGTATTTT. Protein: CASSSLGGRDRHFTDTQYF.

This clonotype was counted only a few times. Just one base apart from a much larger clone, this may be a read error. The gene calls are TRBV7-9 and TRBJ1-1; possibly TRBD1 for D (5 bases). The germline gives CDR1 SEHNR, CDR2 FQNEAQ (reference sequence). This CDR3 region has 10 residues. V was cut by 8 bases and J by 5 bases, with 6 bases left in between. This CDR3 reads CASEGTEAFF. CDR3 bases: TGTGCCAGCGAGGGGACTGAAGCTTTCTTT.

This clonotype was observed a few times. The chain couples TRBV29-1 to TRBJ2-2, with D hard to call. CDR1 is SQVTM, CDR2 ANQGSEA, per germline. This CDR3 is built from 13 residues. V shed 5 bases and J shed 7 bases, with 14 bases lying between them. Here the CDR3 DNA reads TGCAGCGTTTCTCAGACGGACGGCGGGGAGCTGTTTTTT. Encoded protein: CSVSQTDGGELFF.

The chain joins TRBV15 to TRBJ2-5, with a tentative D call TRBD2 (5 bases). The germline V gene encodes CDR1 LNHNV and CDR2 YYDKDF (reference sequence). This CDR3 comprises 13 residues. V lost 5 bases, J lost 5 bases, and 12 bases lay in between. The CDR3 nucleotides read TGTGCCACCAGCGTGAGGGCTTCGGAGACCCAGTACTTC. Translation gives CATSVRASETQYF.

The chain links TRBV18 to TRBJ1-1; TRBD1 aligns across 7 bases. Germline assignment: CDR1 KGHSH and CDR2 LQKENI. The V and J ends lost 3 bases and 11 bases, in that order; junction bases with no gene match: 9. The CDR3 spans 13 residues. The CDR3 region has the DNA TGTGCCAGCTCACCGGAGACAGGGCGTTTGGCTTTCTTT. Translation: CASSPETGRLAFF.

The table lists this clonotype with a few counts. CDR3 nucleotide sequence: TGTGCCAGCAGTGGGGGACAGGGTAGGGACACTGAAGCTTTCTTT. It is translated as CASSGGQGRDTEAFF. The chain employs TRBV28 and TRBJ1-1; TRBD1 agrees at 9 bases. The CDR3 sequence is 15 residues long. Losses at the gene ends were 5 bases for V and 3 bases for J; bases not matched to a gene: 7. Germline assignment: CDR1 MDHEN and CDR2 SYDVKM.

This clonotype was seen a handful of times. This sequence joins TRBV10-3 and TRBJ2-1, with 10 bases lining up with TRBD1. The V segment lost 6 bases and the J segment 6 bases; nucleotides outside the gene matches: 8. The CDR3 has 15 residues. Germline V gene data show CDR1 as ENHRY and CDR2 as SYGVKD. CDR3 nucleotide sequence: TGTGCCATCAGAAATGCCGGGACAGGGGTCAATGAGCAGTTCTTC. Amino acid sequence: CAIRNAGTGVNEQFF.

J is TRBJ2-2 and V is TRBV11-3; TRBD1 matches at 7 bases. The germline V gene has CDR1 SGHNT and CDR2 YENEEA. This CDR3 contains 14 residues. The V segment lost 6 bases and the J segment 3 bases; nucleotides outside the gene matches: 4. In nucleotides, the CDR3 is TGTGCCAGCAGTTCAGGGGGAGACACCGGGGAGCTGTTTTTT. This codes for CASSSGGDTGELFF.

The chain uses TRBV20-1 and TRBJ2-3; 8 positions agree with TRBD2. The CDR3 loop spans 16 amino acids. Looked up from germline, CDR1 is DFQATT and CDR2 is SNEGSKA (reference sequence). V shed 3 bases, J shed 5 bases, and the junction held 13 bases outside the gene matches. The CDR3 bases are TGCAGTGCTAGGGGGCTCGGTACAGCGGGAGAAGATACGCAGTATTTT. It yields the protein CSARGLGTAGEDTQYF.

This clonotype was recorded many times. The V call is TRBV11-2, the J call TRBJ1-5; D uncertain. Deletions cut 0 bases from V and 1 base from J, with 4 bases between. This CDR3 region has 14 residues. CDR1 and CDR2 (germline): SGHAT, FQNNGV. The CDR3: CASSLDRSNQPQHF. In DNA, the CDR3 is TGTGCCAGCAGCTTAGATCGGAGCAATCAGCCCCAGCATTTT.

The V call is TRBV10-2, the J call TRBJ1-2; possible D gene TRBD1, 6 bases. The CDR3 covers 13 residues. Trimming removed 3 bases from V and 6 bases from J, with 11 bases in between. CDR1 WSHSY and CDR2 SAAADI come from the germline V gene. CDR3 sequence reads: CASSDRGDDGYTF. The CDR3 nucleotides are TGCGCCAGCAGTGACAGGGGAGATGATGGCTACACCTTC.